This T cell receptor (beta chain) comes out of a study of blood T cell repertoires in COVID-19. Turning to the study itself: PBMCs, B-cell-depleted T cells, or T cells were the source of the cDNA or gDNA that made up the material.

Germline lookup yields CDR1 LNHDA and CDR2 SQIVND (reference sequence). The CDR3 extends over 14 amino acids. Trimming removed 6 bases from V and 3 bases from J; junction bases left unmatched: 7. In the original processing: Estimation of nucleated cell counts was performed using reference gene primer amplification. TCRdb keeps only in-frame clones here, not all; method: immunoSEQ multiplex PCR. V and J calls plus clone size are reproduced from that table; the DNA served to infer D and trimming. The sample lists some 100,000 clones; around 90% were seen once. The TCR comes from a woman aged 60-70 years with acute or convalescent COVID-19. Sequences were obtained from peripheral blood. The chain carries TRBV19 and TRBJ2-7; TRBD1 aligns across 8 bases. CDR3 in DNA: TGTGCCAGTAGGACCGGGACAGGACTCTACGAGCAGTACTTC. Its protein product is CASRTGTGLYEQYF.